A single sample is the source of the 18 T cell receptor beta chains below, sequenced in a study of identical twins. MiXCR, applied by TCRdb to the 5' RACE reads, yields one record per CDR3 protein. This sample has 450,000 or so distinct CDR3 sequences; about 13% occur once, and the top ten carry approximately 1%. The data were also submitted as part of a second study, on yellow fever vaccine responses in identical twins.

Sequencing used CD4+ T cells sorted from blood. All receptors derive from a woman between 18 and 30 years old in good health.

There are a few counts of this clonotype. The junction does not match germline at one end; this may be a read error. The V and J genes are TRBV12-3 or TRBV12-4 and TRBJ2-1, with D possibly matching TRBD2 (5 bases). The CDR3 consists of 8 residues. The CDR3 is CASSQRDF. The DNA for the CDR3 is TGTGCCAGCAGTCAACGGGACTTC.

The sample holds a few counts of this clonotype. The genes are TRBV20-1 and TRBJ1-3; 7 nucleotides agree with TRBD1. Germline V gene data show CDR1 as DFQATT and CDR2 as SNEGSKA (reference sequence). V shed 2 bases and J 2 bases; nucleotides not matched to a gene: 12. CDR3 length equals 17 residues. In nucleotides, the CDR3 is TGCAGTGCTAGACCCCTGGGAGGGACAGCGGCTGGAAACACCATATATTTT. Residues: CSARPLGGTAAGNTIYF.

There are a few counts of this clonotype. The J gene is TRBJ2-3, the V gene TRBV5-1; D unresolved. CDR1 SGHRS and CDR2 YFSETQ come from the germline V gene. The V end was cut by 4 bases, the J end by 6 bases, with 18 bases between. This CDR3 is 15 amino acids long. The CDR3 nucleotides are TGCGCCAGCAGCGACACCTCCGGGCCCGGGGATACGCAGTATTTT. Encoded protein: CASSDTSGPGDTQYF.

The V and J genes are TRBV28 and TRBJ1-4, with TRBD1 matching over 10 bases. The length of the CDR3 is 15 residues. V shed 4 bases and J 5 bases; nucleotides not matched to a gene: 4. Per germline, CDR1 MDHEN and CDR2 SYDVKM. CDR3 DNA: TGTGCCAGCAGTTCGGTGACAGGGGGCAATGAAAAACTGTTTTTT. It codes for CASSSVTGGNEKLFF.

The chain joins TRBV6-2 or TRBV6-3 to TRBJ2-7; 7 bases map to TRBD1. The V gene's germline CDR1 is MNHEY and CDR2 SVGEGT. This CDR3 spans 14 amino acids. The V segment lost 5 bases and the J segment 6 bases; nucleotides outside the gene matches: 10. CDR3 DNA sequence: TGTGCCAGCAGTCAACAGGGGTGGCGAGGCGAGCAGTACTTC. Its protein product is CASSQQGWRGEQYF.

This clonotype was counted ten times or more. The CDR3 region has the DNA TGTGCCAGCAGCTTACGGGACAGGGCTAGCACAGATACGCAGTATTTT. It encodes CASSLRDRASTDTQYF. V gene TRBV7-6 combines with J gene TRBJ2-3, with 9 bases that match TRBD1. With 2 bases clipped from V and 0 bases from J, the junction kept 3 bases outside the gene matches. The CDR3 covers 16 residues. Germline lookup yields CDR1 SGHVS and CDR2 FNYEAQ.

There are many counts of this clonotype. The rearrangement uses TRBV15 and TRBJ2-7; 9 positions agree with TRBD1. Germline CDR1 is LNHNV and CDR2 is YYDKDF (reference sequence). This CDR3 comprises 15 residues. With 2 bases clipped from V and 4 bases from J, the junction kept 6 bases outside the gene matches. CDR3 in DNA: TGTGCCACCAGCAGAAACCGGGACAGGGTATACGAGCAGTACTTC. Its protein product is CATSRNRDRVYEQYF.

At least ten counts were recorded for this clonotype. The J gene is TRBJ2-3, the V gene TRBV20-1; tentatively, D is TRBD2 (6 bases). Trimming removed 4 bases from V and 2 bases from J, with 10 bases in between. The V gene's germline CDR1 is DFQATT and CDR2 SNEGSKA (reference sequence). CDR3 length: 13 amino acids. CDR3 DNA: TGCAGTGCTATAGCGGACATCACAGATACGCAGTATTTT. Protein sequence: CSAIADITDTQYF.

This clonotype was recorded a few times. The gene calls are TRBV29-1 and TRBJ1-6; TRBD1 aligns across 8 bases. The CDR3 loop spans 13 amino acids. After removal of 4 bases from V and 7 bases from J, the junction contained 3 bases not matched to a gene. CDR1 is SQVTM and CDR2 is ANQGSEA in the germline V gene. Here the CDR3 reads CSVGDRGNSPLHF. The CDR3 region has the DNA TGCAGCGTTGGTGACAGGGGAAATTCACCCCTCCACTTT.

The V gene is TRBV10-3, the J gene TRBJ1-1; D is uncertain. This CDR3 is 11 amino acids long. The germline CDR1 and CDR2 sequences are ENHRY and SYGVKD. Trimming took off 6 bases at V and 3 bases at J, with 5 bases between the two ends. CDR3 sequence: CAISRDTEAFF. DNA for the CDR3: TGTGCCATCAGCCGAGACACTGAAGCTTTCTTT.

The table lists this clonotype with a few counts. CDR3 DNA: TGTGCCAGCAGTCTAAGGTCTTGGACAGGGGTTATGGAGCAGTACTTC. It is translated as CASSLRSWTGVMEQYF. The gene calls are TRBV6-1 and TRBJ2-7, with 9 bases identical to TRBD1. The CDR3 totals 16 residues. The germline V gene encodes CDR1 MNHNS and CDR2 SASEGT. J lost 7 bases, V lost 5 bases, and 15 bases had no gene match.

V and J are TRBV27 and TRBJ2-3; 7 nucleotides line up with TRBD2. Trimming removed 3 bases from V and 7 bases from J; junction bases left unmatched: 7. Germline loops: CDR1 MNHEY, CDR2 SMNVEV (reference sequence). The length of the CDR3 is 14 residues. The CDR3 nucleotides are TGTGCCAGCAGTTTCGGACTAGACGGCAATACGCAGTATTTT. The encoded protein is CASSFGLDGNTQYF.

This clonotype was detected a few times. The V and J genes are TRBV7-2 and TRBJ2-7; 7 nucleotides agree with TRBD1. With 1 base clipped from V and 7 bases from J, the junction kept 4 bases outside the gene matches. This CDR3 is built from 13 residues. The germline gives CDR1 SGHTA, CDR2 FQGNSA. The CDR3 DNA reads as TGTGCCAGCAGCTTAGAGGGCAGGGGGGAGCAGTACTTC. This translates into CASSLEGRGEQYF.

This rearrangement joins TRBV29-1 to TRBJ2-3; D assignment may be TRBD1 or TRBD2 (5 bases each). The germline gives CDR1 SQVTM, CDR2 ANQGSEA. V dropped 4 bases and J dropped 2 bases, with 16 bases sitting between them. This CDR3 has 15 residues. CDR3 coding DNA: TGCAGCGTTGTTTCCCCTCGAGGGGCCACAGATACGCAGTATTTT. Its protein product is CSVVSPRGATDTQYF.

There are a few counts of this clonotype. This rearrangement joins TRBV6-2 or TRBV6-3 to TRBJ2-7, with D tentatively TRBD2 (6 bases). V lost 6 bases and J lost 5, with 23 bases in between. This CDR3 is 16 amino acids long. The V gene's germline CDR1 is MNHEY and CDR2 SVGEGT. CDR3 loop: CASREVGRGIADEQYF. The CDR3 nucleotides are TGTGCCAGCAGGGAAGTCGGTCGGGGGATCGCCGACGAGCAGTACTTC.

This chain uses TRBV2 with TRBJ2-4, with D maybe TRBD2 (7 bases). This CDR3 is 17 amino acids long. V was shortened by 1 base and J by 0 bases, with 13 bases between the two germline ends. Germline V gene lookup returns CDR1 SNHLY and CDR2 FYNNEI. The CDR3 nucleotides read TGTGCCAGCAGTGAAGGAGGGGGGGAAATAGCCAAAAACATTCAGTACTTC. This codes for CASSEGGGEIAKNIQYF.

The chain couples TRBV5-1 to TRBJ2-7, with 9 bases that match TRBD1. V shed 4 bases, J shed 5 bases, and the junction held 4 bases outside the gene matches. The CDR3 loop spans 13 amino acids. The V gene's germline CDR1 is SGHRS and CDR2 YFSETQ. In nucleotides, the CDR3 is TGCGCCAGCAGCCAGGACAGGGGCCACGAGCAGTACTTC. It is translated as CASSQDRGHEQYF.

In this sample, this clonotype turned up many times. The chain employs TRBV5-1 and TRBJ2-7; 7 nucleotides line up with TRBD2. V dropped 5 bases and J dropped 4; count of bases not matched to a gene: 9. CDR3 length equals 14 residues. CDR1 SGHRS and CDR2 YFSETQ come from the germline V gene. The CDR3 DNA is TGCGCCAGCAGTCTGCGGGAGTCGGGTTACGAGCAGTACTTC. This translates into CASSLRESGYEQYF.